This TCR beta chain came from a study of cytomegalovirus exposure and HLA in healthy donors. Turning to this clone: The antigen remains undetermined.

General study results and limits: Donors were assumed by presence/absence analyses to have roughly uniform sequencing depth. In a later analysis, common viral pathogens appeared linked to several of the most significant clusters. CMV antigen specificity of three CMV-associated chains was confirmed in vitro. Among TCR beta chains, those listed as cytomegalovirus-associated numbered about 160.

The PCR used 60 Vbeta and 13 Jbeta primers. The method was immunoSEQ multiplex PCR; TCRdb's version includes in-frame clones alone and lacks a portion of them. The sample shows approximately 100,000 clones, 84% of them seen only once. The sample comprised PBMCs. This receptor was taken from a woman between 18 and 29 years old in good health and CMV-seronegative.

The CDR3 spells CASSPPGGREQYF. CDR3 nucleotide sequence: TGTGCCAGCAGCCCCCCGGGTGGGAGAGAGCAGTACTTC. This chain connects TRBV13 to TRBJ2-7; D may be TRBD2 (5 bases). The CDR3 is 13 amino acids. Per the germline V gene, CDR1 is PRHDT and CDR2 is FYEKMQ (reference sequence). Trimming shortened V by 5 bases and J by 7 bases, and 15 bases separated the two germline ends.